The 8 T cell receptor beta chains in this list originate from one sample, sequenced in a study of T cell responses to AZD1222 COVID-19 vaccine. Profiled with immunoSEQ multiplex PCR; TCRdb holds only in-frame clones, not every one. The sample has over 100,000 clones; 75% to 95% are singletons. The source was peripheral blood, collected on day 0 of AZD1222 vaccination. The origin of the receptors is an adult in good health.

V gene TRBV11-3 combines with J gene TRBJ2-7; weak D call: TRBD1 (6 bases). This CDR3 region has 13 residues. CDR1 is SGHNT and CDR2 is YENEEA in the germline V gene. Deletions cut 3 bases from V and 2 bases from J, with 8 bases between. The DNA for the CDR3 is TGTGCCAGCAGCTTCGGACAGACCTACGAGCAGTACTTC. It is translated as CASSFGQTYEQYF.

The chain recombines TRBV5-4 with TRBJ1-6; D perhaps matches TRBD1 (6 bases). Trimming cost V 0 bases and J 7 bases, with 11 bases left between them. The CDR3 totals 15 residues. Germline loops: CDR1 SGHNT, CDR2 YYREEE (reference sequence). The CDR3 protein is CASSLDRVMNSPLHF. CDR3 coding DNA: TGTGCCAGCAGCTTGGACAGGGTTATGAATTCACCCCTCCACTTT.

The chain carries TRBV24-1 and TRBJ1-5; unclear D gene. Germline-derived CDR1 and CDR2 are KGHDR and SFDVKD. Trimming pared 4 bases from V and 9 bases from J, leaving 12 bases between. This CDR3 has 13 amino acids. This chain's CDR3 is CATSDPNSGPQHF. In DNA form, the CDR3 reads TGTGCCACCAGTGACCCTAATTCGGGGCCCCAGCATTTT.

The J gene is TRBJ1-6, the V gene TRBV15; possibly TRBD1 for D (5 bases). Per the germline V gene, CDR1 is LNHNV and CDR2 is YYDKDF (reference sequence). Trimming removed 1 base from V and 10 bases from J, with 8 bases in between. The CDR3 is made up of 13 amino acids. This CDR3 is CATSRGTPSPLHF. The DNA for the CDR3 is TGTGCCACCAGCAGAGGGACACCATCACCCCTCCACTTT.

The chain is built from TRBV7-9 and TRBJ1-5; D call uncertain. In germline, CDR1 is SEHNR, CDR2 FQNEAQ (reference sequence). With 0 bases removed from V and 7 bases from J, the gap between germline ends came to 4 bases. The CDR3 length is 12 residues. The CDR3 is CASSLALQPQHF. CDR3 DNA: TGTGCCAGCAGCTTAGCGTTGCAGCCCCAGCATTTT.

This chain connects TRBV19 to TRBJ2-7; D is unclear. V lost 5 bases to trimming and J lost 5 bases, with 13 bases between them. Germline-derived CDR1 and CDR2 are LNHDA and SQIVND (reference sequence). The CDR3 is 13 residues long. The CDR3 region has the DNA TGTGCCAGTAGTCTAATTGATACCCACGAGCAGTACTTC. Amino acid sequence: CASSLIDTHEQYF.

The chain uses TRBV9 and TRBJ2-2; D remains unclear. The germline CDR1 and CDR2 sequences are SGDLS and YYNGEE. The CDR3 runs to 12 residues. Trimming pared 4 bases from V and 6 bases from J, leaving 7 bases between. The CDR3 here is CASSPGPGELFF. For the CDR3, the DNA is TGTGCCAGCAGCCCCGGGCCCGGGGAGCTGTTTTTT.

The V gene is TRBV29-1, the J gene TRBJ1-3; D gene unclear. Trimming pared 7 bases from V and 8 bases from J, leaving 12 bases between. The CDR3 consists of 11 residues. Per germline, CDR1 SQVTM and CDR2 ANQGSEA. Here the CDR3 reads CSAPKGDTIYF. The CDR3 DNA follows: TGCAGCGCCCCGAAGGGTGACACCATATATTTT.